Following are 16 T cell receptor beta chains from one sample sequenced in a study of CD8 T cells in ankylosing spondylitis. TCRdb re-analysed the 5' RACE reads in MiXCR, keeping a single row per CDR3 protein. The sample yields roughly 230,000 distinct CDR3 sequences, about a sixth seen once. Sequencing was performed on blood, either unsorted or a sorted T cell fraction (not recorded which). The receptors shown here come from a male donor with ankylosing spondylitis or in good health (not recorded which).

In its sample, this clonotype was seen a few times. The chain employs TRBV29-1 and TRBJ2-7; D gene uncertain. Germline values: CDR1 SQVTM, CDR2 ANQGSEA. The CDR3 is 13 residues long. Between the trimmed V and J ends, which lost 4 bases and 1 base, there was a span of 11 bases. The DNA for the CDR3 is TGCAGCGTTGTTGGGGTCCGATCCTACGAGCAGTACTTC. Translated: CSVVGVRSYEQYF.

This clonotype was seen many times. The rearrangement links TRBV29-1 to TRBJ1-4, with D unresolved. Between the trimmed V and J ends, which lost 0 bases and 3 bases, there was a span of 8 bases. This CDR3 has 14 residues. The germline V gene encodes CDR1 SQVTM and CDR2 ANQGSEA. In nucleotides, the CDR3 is TGCAGCGTTGAAGAGGGCGAAGCTAATGAAAAACTGTTTTTT. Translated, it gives CSVEEGEANEKLFF.

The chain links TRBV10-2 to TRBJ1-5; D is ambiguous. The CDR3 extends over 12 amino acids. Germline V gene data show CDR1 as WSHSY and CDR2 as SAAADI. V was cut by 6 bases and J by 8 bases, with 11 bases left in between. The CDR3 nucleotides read TGCGCCAGCAGGTCCCCCAGAGAGCCCCAGCATTTT. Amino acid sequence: CASRSPREPQHF.

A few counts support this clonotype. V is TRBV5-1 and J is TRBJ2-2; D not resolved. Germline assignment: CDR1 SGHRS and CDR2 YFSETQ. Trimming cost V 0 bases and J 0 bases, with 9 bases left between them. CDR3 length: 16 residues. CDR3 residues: CASSLDPGSNTGELFF. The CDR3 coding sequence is TGCGCCAGCAGCTTGGACCCTGGGTCGAACACCGGGGAGCTGTTTTTT.

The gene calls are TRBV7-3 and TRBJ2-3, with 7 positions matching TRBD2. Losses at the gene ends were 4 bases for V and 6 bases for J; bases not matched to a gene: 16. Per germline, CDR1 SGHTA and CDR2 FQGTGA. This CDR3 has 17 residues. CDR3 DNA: TGTGCCAGCAGCTCCCCCCCGGGGGGAGAGTATGATGATACGCAGTATTTT. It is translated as CASSSPPGGEYDDTQYF.

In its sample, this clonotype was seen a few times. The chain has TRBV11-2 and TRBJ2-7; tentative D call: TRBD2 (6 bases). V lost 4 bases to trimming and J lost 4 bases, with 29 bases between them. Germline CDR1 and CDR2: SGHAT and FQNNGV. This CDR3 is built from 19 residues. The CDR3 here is CASSSNPDLWEEPGYEQYF. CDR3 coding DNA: TGTGCCAGCAGCTCTAACCCGGACTTATGGGAGGAACCTGGATACGAGCAGTACTTC.

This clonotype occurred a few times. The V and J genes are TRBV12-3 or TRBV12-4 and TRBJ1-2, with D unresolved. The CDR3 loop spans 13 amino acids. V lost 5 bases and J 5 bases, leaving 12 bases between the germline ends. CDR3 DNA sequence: TGTGCCAGCAGTGAGAGCCCCACATATGGCTACACCTTC. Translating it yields CASSESPTYGYTF.

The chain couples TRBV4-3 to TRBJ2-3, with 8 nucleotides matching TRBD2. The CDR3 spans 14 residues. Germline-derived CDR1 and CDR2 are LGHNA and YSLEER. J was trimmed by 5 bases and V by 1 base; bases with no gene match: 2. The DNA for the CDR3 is TGCGCCAGCAGCCAAGTGGCGGGAGGAGATACGCAGTATTTT. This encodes CASSQVAGGDTQYF.

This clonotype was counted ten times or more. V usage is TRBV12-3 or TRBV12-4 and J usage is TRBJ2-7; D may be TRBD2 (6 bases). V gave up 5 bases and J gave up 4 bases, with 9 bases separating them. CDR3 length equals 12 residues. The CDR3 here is CASSLRGYEQYF. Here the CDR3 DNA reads TGTGCCAGCAGTCTCCGGGGGTACGAGCAGTACTTC.

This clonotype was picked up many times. For the CDR3, the DNA is TGCAGCGTGACCCCTGACAGGGCCCCCACCGGGGAGCTGTTTTTT. It codes for CSVTPDRAPTGELFF. This sequence joins TRBV29-1 and TRBJ2-2, with 7 bases identical to TRBD1. The CDR3 is made up of 15 amino acids. Per the germline V gene, CDR1 is SQVTM and CDR2 is ANQGSEA. Losses at the gene ends were 6 bases for V and 4 bases for J; bases not matched to a gene: 11.

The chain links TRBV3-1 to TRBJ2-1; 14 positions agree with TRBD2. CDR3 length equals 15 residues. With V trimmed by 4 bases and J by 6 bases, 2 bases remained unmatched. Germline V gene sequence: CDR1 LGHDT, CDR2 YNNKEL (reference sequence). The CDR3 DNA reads TGTGCCAGCAGCCCGACTAGCGGGAGGGCCAATGAGCAGTTCTTC. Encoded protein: CASSPTSGRANEQFF.

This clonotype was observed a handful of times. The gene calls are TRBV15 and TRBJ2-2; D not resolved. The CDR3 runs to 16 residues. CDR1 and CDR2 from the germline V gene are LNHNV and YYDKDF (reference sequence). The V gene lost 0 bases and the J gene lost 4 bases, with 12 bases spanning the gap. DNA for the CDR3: TGTGCCACCAGCAGAGATCGCATGGGTTTCACCGGGGAGCTGTTTTTT. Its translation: CATSRDRMGFTGELFF.

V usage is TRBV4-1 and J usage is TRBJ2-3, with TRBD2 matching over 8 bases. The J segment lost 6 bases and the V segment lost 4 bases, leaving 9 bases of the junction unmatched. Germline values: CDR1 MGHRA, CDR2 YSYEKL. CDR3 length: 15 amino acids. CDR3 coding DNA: TGCGCCAGCAGCCTAGGACCTAGCGGGTCGGATACGCAGTATTTT. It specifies CASSLGPSGSDTQYF.

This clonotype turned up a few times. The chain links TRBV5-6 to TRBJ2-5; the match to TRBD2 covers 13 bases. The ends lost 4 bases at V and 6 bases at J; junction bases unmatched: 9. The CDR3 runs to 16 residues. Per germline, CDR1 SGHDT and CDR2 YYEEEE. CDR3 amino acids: CASSPGTSGIYQTQYF. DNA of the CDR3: TGTGCCAGCAGCCCTGGGACTAGCGGGATTTATCAGACCCAGTACTTC.

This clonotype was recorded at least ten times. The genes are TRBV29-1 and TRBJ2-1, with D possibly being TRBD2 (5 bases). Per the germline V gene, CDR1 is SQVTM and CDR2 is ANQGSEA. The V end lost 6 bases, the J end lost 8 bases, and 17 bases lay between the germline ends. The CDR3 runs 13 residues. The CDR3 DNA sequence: TGCAGCGTCACCCCGACGGCGAGGGATGAGCAGTTCTTC. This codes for CSVTPTARDEQFF.

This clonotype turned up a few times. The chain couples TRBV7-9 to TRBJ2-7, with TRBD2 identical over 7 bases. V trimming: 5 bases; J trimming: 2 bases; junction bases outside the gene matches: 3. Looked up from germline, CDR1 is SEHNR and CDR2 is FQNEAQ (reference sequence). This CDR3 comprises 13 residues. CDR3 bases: TGTGCCAGCAGCCTTCGGGAGGCCTACGAGCAGTACTTC. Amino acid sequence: CASSLREAYEQYF.